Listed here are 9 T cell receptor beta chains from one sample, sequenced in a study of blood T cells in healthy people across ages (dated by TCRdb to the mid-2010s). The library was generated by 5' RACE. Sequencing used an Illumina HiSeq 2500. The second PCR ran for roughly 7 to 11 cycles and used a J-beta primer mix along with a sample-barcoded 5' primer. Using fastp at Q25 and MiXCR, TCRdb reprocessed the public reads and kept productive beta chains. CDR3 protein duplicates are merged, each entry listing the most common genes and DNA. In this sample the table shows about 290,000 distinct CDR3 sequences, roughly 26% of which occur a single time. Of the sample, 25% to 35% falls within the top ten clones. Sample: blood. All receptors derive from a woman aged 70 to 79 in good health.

CDR3 protein: CASSESGGSIPRGRKPYYGYTF. In nucleotides, the CDR3 is TGTGCCAGCAGTGAATCTGGGGGAAGTATCCCACGTGGGAGGAAGCCCTACTATGGCTACACCTTC. The V and J genes are TRBV25-1 and TRBJ1-2; maybe TRBD1 (5 bases). The CDR3 has 22 amino acids. V lost 1 base to trimming and J lost 3 bases, with 33 bases between them. CDR1 and CDR2 (germline): MGHDK, SYGVNS.

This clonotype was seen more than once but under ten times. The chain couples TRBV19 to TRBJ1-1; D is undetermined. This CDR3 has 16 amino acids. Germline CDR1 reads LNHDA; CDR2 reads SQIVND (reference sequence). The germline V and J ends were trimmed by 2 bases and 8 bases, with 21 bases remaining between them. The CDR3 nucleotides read TGTGCCAGTAGTATATCCCTCTTATCCGGGAAAGCGGAAGCTTTCTTT. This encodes CASSISLLSGKAEAFF.

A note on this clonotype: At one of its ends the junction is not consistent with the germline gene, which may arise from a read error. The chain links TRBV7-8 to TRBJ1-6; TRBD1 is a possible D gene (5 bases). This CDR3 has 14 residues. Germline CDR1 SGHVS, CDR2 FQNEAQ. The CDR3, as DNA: TGTGCCAGCAAAAAAGCGGGGCGTGAATCACCCATCCACTTT. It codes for CASKKAGRESPIHF.

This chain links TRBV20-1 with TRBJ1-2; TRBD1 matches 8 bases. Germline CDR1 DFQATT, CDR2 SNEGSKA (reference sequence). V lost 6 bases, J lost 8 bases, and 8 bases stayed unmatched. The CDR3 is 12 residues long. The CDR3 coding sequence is TGCAGTGCGGACAGGGAAGGAAAGGGCTACACCTTC. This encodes CSADREGKGYTF.

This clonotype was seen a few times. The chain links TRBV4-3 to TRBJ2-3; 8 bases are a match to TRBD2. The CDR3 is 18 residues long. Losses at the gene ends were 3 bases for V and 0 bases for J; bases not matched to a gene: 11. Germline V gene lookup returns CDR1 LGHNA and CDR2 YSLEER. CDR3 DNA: TGCGCCAGCAGCCAGAGGATTACTAGCGGAGGCAGCACAGATACGCAGTATTTT. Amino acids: CASSQRITSGGSTDTQYF.

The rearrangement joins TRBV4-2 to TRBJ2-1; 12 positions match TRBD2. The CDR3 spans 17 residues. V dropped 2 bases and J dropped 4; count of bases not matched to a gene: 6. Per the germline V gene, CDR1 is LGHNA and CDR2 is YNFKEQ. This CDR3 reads CASSQRLGTSGYNEQFF. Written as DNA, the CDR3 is TGTGCCAGCAGCCAACGTTTAGGGACTAGCGGGTACAATGAGCAGTTCTTC.

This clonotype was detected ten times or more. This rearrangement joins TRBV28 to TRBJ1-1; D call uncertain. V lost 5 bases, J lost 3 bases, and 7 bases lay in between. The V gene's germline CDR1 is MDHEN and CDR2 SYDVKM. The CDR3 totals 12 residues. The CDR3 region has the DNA TGTGCCAGCAGTAGACTGGACACTGAAGCTTTCTTT. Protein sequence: CASSRLDTEAFF.

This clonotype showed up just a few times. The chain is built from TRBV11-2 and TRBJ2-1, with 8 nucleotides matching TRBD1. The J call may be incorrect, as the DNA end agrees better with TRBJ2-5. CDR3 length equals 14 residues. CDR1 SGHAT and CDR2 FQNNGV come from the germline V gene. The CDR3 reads CASSPRTGLETQYF. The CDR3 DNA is TGTGCCAGCAGCCCCAGGACAGGGCTCGAGACCCAGTACTTC.

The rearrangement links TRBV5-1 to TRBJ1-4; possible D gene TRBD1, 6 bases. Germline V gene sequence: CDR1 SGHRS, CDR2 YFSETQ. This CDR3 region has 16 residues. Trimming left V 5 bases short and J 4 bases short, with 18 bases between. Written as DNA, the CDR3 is TGCGCCAGCAGTACCGGGACAACAACTGGTAATGAAAAACTGTTTTTT. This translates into CASSTGTTTGNEKLFF.